These 9 T cell receptor beta chains originate from one sample sequenced in a study of blood T cell repertoires in COVID-19. The method was immunoSEQ multiplex PCR; TCRdb's version includes in-frame clones alone and lacks a portion of them. The sample yields tens of thousands of clones, around 86% seen once. Sequencing input: peripheral blood. Every receptor here comes from a man aged 55-75 years with COVID-19, enrolled during active disease.

The chain joins TRBV5-1 to TRBJ1-1, with TRBD1 as a possible D gene (5 bases). The CDR3 is made up of 13 amino acids. Per germline, CDR1 SGHRS and CDR2 YFSETQ. V lost 0 bases and J 7 bases, leaving 10 bases between the germline ends. The CDR3 DNA is TGCGCCAGCAGCTTGGGACAGTCCTTTGAAGCTTTCTTT. Translating gives CASSLGQSFEAFF.

The chain has TRBV30 and TRBJ2-5; 9 bases are shared with TRBD2. The CDR3 has 12 amino acids. Looked up from germline, CDR1 is GTSNPN and CDR2 is SVGIG (reference sequence). The trim removed 5 bases at V and 6 bases at J, leaving 4 bases unmatched. The CDR3 is CAWGSGRQTQYF. The CDR3 bases are TGTGCCTGGGGTAGCGGGAGACAGACCCAGTACTTC.

The genes are TRBV2 and TRBJ1-4; no reliable D call. The germline gives CDR1 SNHLY, CDR2 FYNNEI. CDR3 length: 14 residues. V lost 3 bases to trimming and J lost 0 bases, with 5 bases between them. DNA for the CDR3: TGTGCCAGCAGTGACAGATCAACTAATGAAAAACTGTTTTTT. Translation: CASSDRSTNEKLFF.

The chain has TRBV4-1 and TRBJ2-7; a possible D gene is TRBD1 (5 bases). V gave up 0 bases and J gave up 0 bases, with 21 bases separating them. There are 19 residues in the CDR3. Germline V gives CDR1 MGHRA, CDR2 YSYEKL. CDR3 protein: CASSQEPPSFDSLSYEQYF. For the CDR3, the DNA is TGCGCCAGCAGCCAAGAACCCCCCTCTTTTGACAGCCTCTCCTACGAGCAGTACTTC.

The V gene is TRBV28, the J gene TRBJ2-3; TRBD2 agrees at 13 bases. The J segment lost 3 bases and the V segment lost 6 bases, leaving 9 bases of the junction unmatched. Germline V CDR1 and CDR2: MDHEN, SYDVKM. This CDR3 contains 17 residues. CDR3 residues: CASRRTSGRFWTDTQYF. CDR3 in DNA: TGTGCCAGCAGGCGGACTAGCGGGAGATTTTGGACAGATACGCAGTATTTT.

This chain uses TRBV4-1 with TRBJ1-5; D remains unclear. The CDR3 runs 14 residues. The V end was cut by 1 base, the J end by 4 bases, with 8 bases between. The germline CDR1 and CDR2 sequences are MGHRA and YSYEKL. The CDR3 region has the DNA TGCGCCAGCAGCCAAGCGGGAGGGAATCAGCCCCAGCATTTT. Translation: CASSQAGGNQPQHF.

J is TRBJ1-1 and V is TRBV10-1, with 9 positions matching TRBD1. With V trimmed by 6 bases and J by 4 bases, 9 bases remained unmatched. The CDR3 has 15 residues. CDR1 is WNHNN, CDR2 SYGVQD, per germline (reference sequence). The CDR3, as DNA: TGCGCCAGCAGATTGACAGGGGGGGCCGGCACTGAAGCTTTCTTT. It is translated as CASRLTGGAGTEAFF.

V is TRBV28 and J is TRBJ1-5; D might be TRBD1 (5 bases). Germline V gene data show CDR1 as MDHEN and CDR2 as SYDVKM. This CDR3 is 16 amino acids long. V was cut by 3 bases and J by 6 bases, with 18 bases left in between. For the CDR3, the DNA is TGTGCCAGCAGTTTCGGTAGAAGGGCCGGGGGTCAGCCCCAGCATTTT. Its protein product is CASSFGRRAGGQPQHF.

The rearrangement joins TRBV7-8 to TRBJ2-3; 9 bases agree with TRBD2. Unmatched junction bases numbered 4, after V lost 5 bases and J lost 1 base. CDR1 is SGHVS and CDR2 is FQNEAQ in the germline V gene. The CDR3 runs 15 residues. The CDR3 spells CASSRAGGGTDTQYF. The CDR3 nucleotides are TGTGCCAGCAGCCGAGCGGGAGGTGGCACAGATACGCAGTATTTT.